Below are 26 T cell receptor beta chains sequenced from a single sample in a study of shared clonotypes between healthy human individuals. Profiled with immunoSEQ multiplex PCR; TCRdb holds only in-frame clones, not every one. Among about 2.5 million clones listed, about nine tenths were seen once. Sequences were obtained from naive CD4+ T cells from PBMCs. Subset in this sample: CD45RA+ positively selected. The receptors come from a young man in good health. Some clones in this sample may be carry-over from other donors' samples.

Here the CDR3 reads CASTQDRGGDTEAFF. The CDR3 DNA sequence: TGTGCCAGCACCCAAGACAGGGGAGGGGACACTGAAGCTTTCTTT. The chain combines TRBV2 with TRBJ1-1; 8 bases are a match to TRBD1. CDR1 is SNHLY and CDR2 is FYNNEI in the germline V gene. Trimming removed 7 bases from V and 3 bases from J; junction bases left unmatched: 10. The CDR3 covers 15 residues.

J is TRBJ1-5 and V is TRBV6-6; possibly TRBD1 for D (5 bases). V dropped 2 bases and J dropped 1 base, with 9 bases sitting between them. Germline CDR1 reads MNHNY; CDR2 reads SVGAGI (reference sequence). The CDR3 is 15 amino acids. CDR3 DNA: TGTGCCAGCAGTTACGGGGGGTTGAGCAATCAGCCCCAGCATTTT. Translation gives CASSYGGLSNQPQHF.

V and J are TRBV6-5 and TRBJ2-7, with 7 bases that match TRBD2. The CDR3 is 14 residues long. Germline V CDR1 and CDR2: MNHEY, SVGAGI. V dropped 6 bases and J dropped 6; count of bases not matched to a gene: 11. This chain's CDR3 is CASSRSGLGGEQYF. In nucleotides, the CDR3 is TGTGCCAGCAGCCGTAGCGGGTTAGGCGGCGAGCAGTACTTC.

The rearrangement links TRBV7-2 to TRBJ2-7; tentative D call: TRBD1 (7 bases). This CDR3 spans 16 amino acids. The germline CDR1 and CDR2 sequences are SGHTA and FQGNSA. V was trimmed by 5 bases and J by 0 bases, leaving 17 bases between them. The CDR3, as DNA: TGTGCCAGCAGCAACCGGGCGGGACAGCCCTCCTACGAGCAGTACTTC. This encodes CASSNRAGQPSYEQYF. Complete variable domain (other parts from reference TRBV7-2 and TRBJ2-7): GAGVSQSPSNKVTEKGKDVELRCDPISGHTALYWYRQSLGQGLEFLIYFQGNSAPDKSGLPSDRFSAERTGGSVSTLTIQRTQQEDSAVYLCASSNRAGQPSYEQYFGPGTRLTVT.

V and J are TRBV9 and TRBJ2-1; tentative D call: TRBD2 (5 bases). CDR1 and CDR2 (germline): SGDLS, YYNGEE. The CDR3 is made up of 18 amino acids. V shed 0 bases and J shed 0 bases, with 16 bases lying between them. The CDR3 sequence is CASSVGASLAASYNEQFF. CDR3 sequence (DNA): TGTGCCAGCAGCGTAGGCGCCTCCCTAGCAGCCTCCTACAATGAGCAGTTCTTC.

The chain is built from TRBV9 and TRBJ2-3, with D possibly being TRBD2 (5 bases). The CDR3 runs to 18 residues. Germline V gene data show CDR1 as SGDLS and CDR2 as YYNGEE. V was cut by 7 bases and J by 1 base, with 25 bases left in between. The CDR3 sequence: CASSETSSAKPRTDTQYF. The CDR3 nucleotides read TGTGCCAGCTCAGAAACCAGTAGCGCTAAACCTCGCACAGATACGCAGTATTTT.

This clone was counted between two and nine times. The chain recombines TRBV21-1 with TRBJ2-7; the table's D call, TRBD2, was not checked against the DNA. TRBV21-1 is marked as a pseudogene. This CDR3 has 15 residues. The CDR3, as DNA: TGTGCCAGCAGCAAAGATCCGGGGGGTGCTTACGAGCAGTACTTC. Its translation is CASSKDPGGAYEQYF.

The gene calls are TRBV19 and TRBJ1-3; the D gene is possibly TRBD1 (5 bases). Deletions cut 7 bases from V and 0 bases from J, with 22 bases between. Germline CDR1 is LNHDA and CDR2 is SQIVND (reference sequence). The CDR3 consists of 18 residues. Here the CDR3 reads CASNPQWGTESSGNTIYF. The DNA for the CDR3 is TGTGCCAGTAACCCTCAATGGGGGACCGAGAGCTCTGGAAACACCATATATTTT. The full variable domain, rest sourced from reference TRBV19 and TRBJ1-3, is DGGITQSPKYLFRKEGQNVTLSCEQNLNHDAMYWYRQDPGQGLRLIYYSQIVNDFQKGDIAEGYSVSREKKESFPLTVTSAQKNPTAFYLCASNPQWGTESSGNTIYFGEGSWLTVV.

This clone has a single count. The J gene is TRBJ1-5, the V gene TRBV5-5; a possible D gene is TRBD1 (6 bases). The V and J ends lost 0 bases and 7 bases respectively, with 14 bases between them. CDR1 is SGHKS, CDR2 YYEKEE, per germline (reference sequence). This CDR3 comprises 15 residues. In DNA form, the CDR3 reads TGTGCCAGCAGCTTGGAGACGGGGGCAGGCCAGCCCCAGCATTTT. Amino acids: CASSLETGAGQPQHF.

The rearrangement links TRBV7-2 to TRBJ2-3, with D possibly TRBD2 on 6 matching bases. The CDR3 has 13 amino acids. Trimming stripped 11 bases from V and 3 bases from J, with 15 bases between. Germline-derived CDR1 and CDR2 are SGHTA and FQGNSA. CDR3 nucleotides: TGTGCCTCGGGGGAGCGGGTTACAGATACGCAGTATTTT. It yields the protein CASGERVTDTQYF.

The chain joins TRBV6-5 to TRBJ2-5; D is possibly TRBD1 or TRBD2 (5 bases each). The length of the CDR3 is 14 residues. Germline V gene data show CDR1 as MNHEY and CDR2 as SVGAGI. The V end lost 2 bases, the J end lost 5 bases, and 12 bases lay between the germline ends. The CDR3 DNA is TGTGCCAGCAGTTACGGGACGGTCCGGGAGACCCAGTACTTC. It is translated as CASSYGTVRETQYF.

V and J are TRBV11-2 and TRBJ2-7; the D gene is possibly TRBD2 (6 bases). Germline V CDR1 and CDR2: SGHAT, FQNNGV. The CDR3 consists of 13 residues. The ends were cut back, 0 bases at V and 9 bases at J, with 12 bases in the middle. The CDR3 bases are TGTGCCAGCAGCTTAGAGGGCCTCGGGAGGCAGTACTTC. Translation gives CASSLEGLGRQYF.

The CDR3 DNA is TGCGCCAGCAGCTTGTTGTCTACCGGGAGCTCCTACAATGAGCAGTTCTTC. Translation gives CASSLLSTGSSYNEQFF. The gene calls are TRBV5-1 and TRBJ2-1; D perhaps matches TRBD2 (6 bases). Trimming removed 1 base from V and 0 bases from J, with 14 bases in between. The CDR3 runs to 17 residues. Germline CDR1 SGHRS, CDR2 YFSETQ.

The gene calls are TRBV19 and TRBJ2-7; 10 nucleotides agree with TRBD1. The CDR3 has 17 residues. Germline V gene lookup returns CDR1 LNHDA and CDR2 SQIVND (reference sequence). V dropped 3 bases and J dropped 4; count of bases not matched to a gene: 12. This chain's CDR3 is CASSMAQDRGRTYEQYF. As DNA, the CDR3 is TGTGCCAGTAGTATGGCACAAGACAGGGGGCGAACTTACGAGCAGTACTTC.

The V gene is TRBV5-1, the J gene TRBJ2-6; TRBD1 might be the D (6 bases). Per germline, CDR1 SGHRS and CDR2 YFSETQ. CDR3 length equals 17 residues. Trimming cost V 5 bases and J 1 base, with 16 bases left between them. In nucleotides, the CDR3 is TGCGCCAGCAGTCGAACACTACAGGGATCTGGGGCCAACGTCCTGACTTTC. As protein: CASSRTLQGSGANVLTF.

The chain has TRBV6-5 and TRBJ2-5; 9 nucleotides align to TRBD2. V gave up 10 bases and J gave up 10 bases; unmatched junction bases: 13. The V gene's germline CDR1 is MNHEY and CDR2 SVGAGI. The CDR3 totals 13 residues. The CDR3: CATRPGLALNQYF. The CDR3 DNA sequence: TGTGCCACTCGACCGGGACTAGCTCTGAACCAGTACTTC.

J is TRBJ2-2 and V is TRBV29-1; 11 nucleotides agree with TRBD1. Per the germline V gene, CDR1 is SQVTM and CDR2 is ANQGSEA. There are 14 residues in the CDR3. The junction had 3 bases not matched to a gene; V was cut back by 5 bases and J by 4 bases. The CDR3 region has the DNA TGCAGCGTTAAGGACAGGGGGCCCACCGGGGAGCTGTTTTTT. This sequence encodes CSVKDRGPTGELFF.

V and J are TRBV7-9 and TRBJ2-3, with a tentative D call TRBD1 (6 bases). CDR1 SEHNR and CDR2 FQNEAQ come from the germline V gene (reference sequence). The CDR3 length is 16 residues. Trimming removed 3 bases from V and 0 bases from J, with 13 bases in between. Written as DNA, the CDR3 is TGTGCCAGCAGCTTGGTGGGTAGGGGGAGCACAGATACGCAGTATTTT. Translated: CASSLVGRGSTDTQYF.

The chain uses TRBV12-2 and TRBJ2-4. TRBV12-2 is an annotated pseudogene. The CDR3 length is 21 residues. Written as DNA, the CDR3 is TGTGCAAGTCGCTTAGGCAATAGACCGGTTTGGGGGATCATAGCCAAAAACATTCAGTACTTC. Residues: CASRLGNRPVWGIIAKNIQYF.

This chain uses TRBV2 with TRBJ2-2; D gene unclear. Germline CDR1 SNHLY, CDR2 FYNNEI. The V end was cut by 6 bases, the J end by 8 bases, with 13 bases between. There are 13 residues in the CDR3. The CDR3 nucleotides read TGTGCCAGCAGCCCCCTAGGGTTTGGGGAGCTGTTTTTT. It is translated as CASSPLGFGELFF.

The rearrangement uses TRBV28 and TRBJ2-5; D is tentatively TRBD1 or TRBD2 (6 bases each). Gene TRBJ2-7 matches the end of the DNA better, so the J call may be wrong. The CDR3 consists of 14 residues. CDR1 and CDR2 from the germline V gene are MDHEN and SYDVKM. The DNA of the CDR3 is TGTGCCAGCAGAGGGGGAGGAGGGGCCTACGAGCAGTACTTC. This sequence encodes CASRGGGGAYEQYF.

The CDR3 loop is CASKGGASTDTQYF. The CDR3 region has the DNA TGTGCCAGCAAAGGGGGAGCTAGCACAGATACGCAGTATTTT. The V gene is TRBV7-3, the J gene TRBJ2-3; TRBD1 might be the D (6 bases). The CDR3 length is 14 residues. Germline values: CDR1 SGHTA, CDR2 FQGTGA. Trimming left V 7 bases short and J 0 bases short, with 11 bases between.

This clone was detected only once. The chain has TRBV5-4 and TRBJ2-5; 8 bases fit TRBD1. The CDR3 runs 15 residues. With 3 bases clipped from V and 3 bases from J, the junction kept 7 bases outside the gene matches. Germline loops: CDR1 SGHNT, CDR2 YYREEE (reference sequence). This CDR3 reads CASSSPDRGEETQYF. The CDR3 DNA follows: TGTGCCAGCAGCTCACCCGACAGGGGAGAAGAGACCCAGTACTTC.

The chain links TRBV5-4 to TRBJ1-1, with D possibly matching TRBD1 (6 bases). CDR1 is SGHNT, CDR2 YYREEE, per germline (reference sequence). Trimming took 6 bases from V and 0 from J, leaving 15 bases between them. This CDR3 contains 15 residues. The CDR3 bases are TGTGCCAGCACCCTGGGGGCCTTCCTGAACACTGAAGCTTTCTTT. Translated, it gives CASTLGAFLNTEAFF.

The chain is built from TRBV28 and TRBJ2-1, with 7 bases matching TRBD2. The length of the CDR3 is 15 residues. The trim removed 3 bases at V and 0 bases at J, leaving 2 bases unmatched. Germline V gene data show CDR1 as MDHEN and CDR2 as SYDVKM. The CDR3 coding sequence is TGTGCCAGCAGTTTCGGGAGGAGCTCCTACAATGAGCAGTTCTTC. It encodes CASSFGRSSYNEQFF.

The V gene is TRBV5-1, the J gene TRBJ2-5; D might be TRBD1 or TRBD2, each matching 5 bases. The CDR3 sequence is 14 residues long. The germline V gene encodes CDR1 SGHRS and CDR2 YFSETQ. Trimming removed 5 bases from V and 4 bases from J, with 15 bases in between. CDR3: CASRWGRAGETQYF. CDR3 DNA: TGCGCCAGCAGATGGGGGAGAGCCGGAGAGACCCAGTACTTC.